The 2 T cell receptor beta chains in this list originate from one sample, sequenced in a study of identical twins. TCRdb called the 5' RACE reads again in MiXCR, with one record for every CDR3 protein. The data contain 1,800,000 or so distinct CDR3 sequences, more than 30% of them singletons. Sequencing was carried out using cord blood. These TCRs come from a newborn girl in good health.

To note about this clonotype: A junction boundary mismatches the germline segment, possibly from a read error. The chain has TRBV7-2 and TRBJ2-1; 11 nucleotides agree with TRBD2. Per germline, CDR1 SGHTA and CDR2 FQGNSA. The CDR3 is 18 amino acids. The CDR3 DNA follows: TGTGCCGGCAGCTTAGGTTGGGGACTAGCGGCATCCTACAATGAGCAGTTCTTC. This sequence encodes CAGSLGWGLAASYNEQFF. The full variable domain, its missing parts supplied by reference TRBV7-2 and TRBJ2-1, is GAGVSQSPSNKVTEKGKDVELRCDPISGHTALYWYRQSLGQGLEFLIYFQGNSAPDKSGLPSDRFSAERTGGSVSTLTIQRTQQEDSAVYLCAGSLGWGLAASYNEQFFGPGTRLTVL.

The gene calls are TRBV5-6 and TRBJ2-1, with D unresolved. Trimming stripped 1 base from V and 9 bases from J, with 8 bases between. The CDR3 covers 12 residues. CDR1 SGHDT and CDR2 YYEEEE come from the germline V gene. CDR3 loop: CASSLTSREQFF. CDR3 nucleotides: TGTGCCAGCAGCTTGACGTCACGTGAGCAGTTCTTC.